This T cell receptor (beta chain) was obtained from a study of spatial heterogeneity in lung cancer. Study-wide background: 72 TRACERx patients with early, untreated non-small cell lung cancer donated samples. Detection consistently yielded more beta chains than alpha chains. For the average unique TCR and UMI combination, more than 8.5 occurrences appeared in raw reads.

This clonotype has just a few counts. In the library, each TCR cDNA molecule bore its own unique molecular identifier. Using its own MiXCR run on the 5' RACE reads, TCRdb lists one record per CDR3 protein. Of fewer than 11,000 distinct CDR3 sequences in the sample, roughly 22% were seen once. Documented time point: blood at routine non-recurrence follow-up after resection. V gave up 5 bases and J gave up 2 bases, with 14 bases separating them. The CDR3 extends over 15 amino acids. The germline V gene has CDR1 MNHNS and CDR2 SASEGT. Sequenced here: PBMCs, sampled at follow-up. This TCR was recovered from a male donor with early-stage non-small cell lung cancer. V is TRBV6-1 and J is TRBJ2-3, with D perhaps TRBD2 (6 bases). The CDR3, as DNA: TGTGCCAGCAGTACACAAGGACTAACCACAGATACGCAGTATTTT. Amino acid sequence: CASSTQGLTTDTQYF.